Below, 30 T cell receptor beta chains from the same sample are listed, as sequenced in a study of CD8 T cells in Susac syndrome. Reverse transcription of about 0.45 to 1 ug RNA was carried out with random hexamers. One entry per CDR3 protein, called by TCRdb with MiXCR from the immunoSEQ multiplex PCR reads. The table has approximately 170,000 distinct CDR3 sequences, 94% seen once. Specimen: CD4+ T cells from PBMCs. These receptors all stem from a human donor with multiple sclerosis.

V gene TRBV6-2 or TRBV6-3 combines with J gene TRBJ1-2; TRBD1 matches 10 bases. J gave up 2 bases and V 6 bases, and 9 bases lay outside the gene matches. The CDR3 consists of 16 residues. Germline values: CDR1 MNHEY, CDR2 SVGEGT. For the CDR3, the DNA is TGTGCCAGCAGAACACCCGGACAGGGGGAAAACTATGGCTACACCTTC. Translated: CASRTPGQGENYGYTF.

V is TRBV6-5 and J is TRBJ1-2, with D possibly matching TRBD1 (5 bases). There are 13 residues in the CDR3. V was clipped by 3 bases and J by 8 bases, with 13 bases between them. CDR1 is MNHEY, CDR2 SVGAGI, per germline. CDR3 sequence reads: CASSYRGEEGYTF. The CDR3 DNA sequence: TGTGCCAGCAGTTATCGAGGGGAAGAGGGCTACACCTTC.

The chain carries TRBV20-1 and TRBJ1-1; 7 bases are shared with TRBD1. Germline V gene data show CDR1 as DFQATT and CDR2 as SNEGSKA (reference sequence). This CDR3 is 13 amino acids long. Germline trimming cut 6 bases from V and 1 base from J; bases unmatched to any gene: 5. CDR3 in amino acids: CSARQGGNTEAFF. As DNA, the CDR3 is TGCAGTGCCCGACAGGGAGGGAACACTGAAGCTTTCTTT.

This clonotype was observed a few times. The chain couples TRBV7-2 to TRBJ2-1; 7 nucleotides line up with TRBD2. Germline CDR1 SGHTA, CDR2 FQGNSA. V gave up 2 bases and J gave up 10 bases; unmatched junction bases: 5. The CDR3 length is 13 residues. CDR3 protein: CASSLYQGGEQFF. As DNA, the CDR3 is TGTGCCAGCAGCTTATATCAGGGAGGGGAGCAGTTCTTC.

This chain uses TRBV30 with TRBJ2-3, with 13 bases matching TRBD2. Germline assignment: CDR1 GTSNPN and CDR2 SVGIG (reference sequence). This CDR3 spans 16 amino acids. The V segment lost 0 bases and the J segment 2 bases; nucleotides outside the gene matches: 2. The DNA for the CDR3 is TGTGCCTGGAGTGTAGGACTAGCGGGAGACACAGATACGCAGTATTTT. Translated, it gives CAWSVGLAGDTDTQYF.

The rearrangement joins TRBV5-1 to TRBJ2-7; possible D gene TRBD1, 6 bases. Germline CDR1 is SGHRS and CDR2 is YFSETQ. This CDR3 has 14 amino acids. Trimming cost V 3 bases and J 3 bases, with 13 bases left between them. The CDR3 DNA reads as TGCGCCAGCAGCTCCAGGGGAGAGAACTACGAGCAGTACTTC. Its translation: CASSSRGENYEQYF.

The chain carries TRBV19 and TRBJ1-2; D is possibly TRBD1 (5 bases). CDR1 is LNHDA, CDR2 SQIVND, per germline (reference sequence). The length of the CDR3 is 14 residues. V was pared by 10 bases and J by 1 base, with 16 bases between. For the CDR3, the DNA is TGTGCCACCAGGAGCTCGGGGGATAACTATGGCTACACCTTC. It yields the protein CATRSSGDNYGYTF.

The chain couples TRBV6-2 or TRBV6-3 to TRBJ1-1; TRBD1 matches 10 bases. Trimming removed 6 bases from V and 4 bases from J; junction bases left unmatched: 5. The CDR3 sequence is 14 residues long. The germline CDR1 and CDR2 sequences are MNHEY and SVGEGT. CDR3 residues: CASRTWDRGTEAFF. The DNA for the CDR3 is TGTGCCAGCAGAACTTGGGACAGGGGCACTGAAGCTTTCTTT.

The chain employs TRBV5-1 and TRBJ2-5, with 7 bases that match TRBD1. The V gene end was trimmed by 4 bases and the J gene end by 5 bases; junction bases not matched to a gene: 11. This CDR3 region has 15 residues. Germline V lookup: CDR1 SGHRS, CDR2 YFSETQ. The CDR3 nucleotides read TGCGCCAGCAGCGGTGGGACAGTCCGTCGGGAGACCCAGTACTTC. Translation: CASSGGTVRRETQYF.

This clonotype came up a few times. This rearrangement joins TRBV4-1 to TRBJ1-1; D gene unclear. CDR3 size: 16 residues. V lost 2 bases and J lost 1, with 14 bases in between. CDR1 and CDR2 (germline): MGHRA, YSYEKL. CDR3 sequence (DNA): TGCGCCAGCAGCCAATCGGTCGGCGGAAGGAACACTGAAGCTTTCTTT. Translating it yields CASSQSVGGRNTEAFF.

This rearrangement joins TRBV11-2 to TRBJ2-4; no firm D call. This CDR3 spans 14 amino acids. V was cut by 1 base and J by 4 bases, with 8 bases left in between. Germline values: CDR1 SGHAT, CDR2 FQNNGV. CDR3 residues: CASSLGLPKNIQYF. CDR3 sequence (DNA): TGTGCCAGCAGCTTAGGGCTTCCAAAAAACATTCAGTACTTC. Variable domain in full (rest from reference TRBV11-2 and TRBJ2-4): EAGVAQSPRYKIIEKRQSVAFWCNPISGHATLYWYQQILGQGPKLLIQFQNNGVVDDSQLPKDRFSAERLKGVDSTLKIQPAKLEDSAVYLCASSLGLPKNIQYFGAGTRLSVL.

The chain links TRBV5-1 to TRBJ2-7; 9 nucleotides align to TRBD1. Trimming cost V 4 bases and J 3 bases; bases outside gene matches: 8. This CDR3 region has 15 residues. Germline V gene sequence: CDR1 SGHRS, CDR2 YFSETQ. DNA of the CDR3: TGCGCCAGCAGCCTCGGACAGGGGTCGAACTACGAGCAGTACTTC. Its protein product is CASSLGQGSNYEQYF.

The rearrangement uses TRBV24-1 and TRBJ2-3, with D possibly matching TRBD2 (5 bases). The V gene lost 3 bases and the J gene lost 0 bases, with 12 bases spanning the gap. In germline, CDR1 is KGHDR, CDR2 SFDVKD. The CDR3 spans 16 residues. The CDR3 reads CATSDSGGGSTDTQYF. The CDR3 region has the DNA TGTGCCACCAGTGATAGCGGAGGCGGTAGCACAGATACGCAGTATTTT.

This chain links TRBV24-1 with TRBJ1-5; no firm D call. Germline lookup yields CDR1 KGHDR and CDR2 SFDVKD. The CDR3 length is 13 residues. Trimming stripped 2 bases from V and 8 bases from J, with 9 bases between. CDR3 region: CATSDSAAEPQHF. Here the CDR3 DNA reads TGTGCCACCAGTGATTCGGCGGCCGAGCCCCAGCATTTT.

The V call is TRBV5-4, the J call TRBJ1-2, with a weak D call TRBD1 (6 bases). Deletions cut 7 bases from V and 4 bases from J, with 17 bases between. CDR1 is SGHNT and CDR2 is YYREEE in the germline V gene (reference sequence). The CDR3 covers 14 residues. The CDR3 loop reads CASGTGIEGYGYTF. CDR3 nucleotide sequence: TGTGCCAGCGGAACAGGGATAGAAGGCTATGGCTACACCTTC. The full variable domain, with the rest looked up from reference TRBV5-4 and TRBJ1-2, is ETGVTQSPTHLIKTRGQQVTLRCSSQSGHNTVSWYQQALGQGPQFIFQYYREEENGRGNFPPRFSGLQFPNYSSELNVNALELDDSALYLCASGTGIEGYGYTFGSGTRLTVV.

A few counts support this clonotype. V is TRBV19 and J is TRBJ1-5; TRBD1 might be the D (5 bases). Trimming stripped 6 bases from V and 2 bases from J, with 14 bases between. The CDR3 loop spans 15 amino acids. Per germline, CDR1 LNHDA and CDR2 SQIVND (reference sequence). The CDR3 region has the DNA TGTGCCAGTAGCCGTTTGGGGGTACGCAATCAGCCCCAGCATTTT. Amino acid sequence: CASSRLGVRNQPQHF.

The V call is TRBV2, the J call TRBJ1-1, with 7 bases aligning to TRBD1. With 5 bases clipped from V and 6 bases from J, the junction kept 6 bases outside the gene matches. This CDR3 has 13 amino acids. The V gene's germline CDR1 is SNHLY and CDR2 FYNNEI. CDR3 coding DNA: TGTGCCAGCAGTACAGGGGTTGGGTCTGAAGCTTTCTTT. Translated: CASSTGVGSEAFF.

The CDR3 bases are TGTGCCAGTACTTCTCACGAGACCCAGTACTTC. Translation: CASTSHETQYF. This chain connects TRBV19 to TRBJ2-5, with no clear D. Trimming shortened V by 7 bases and J by 5 bases, and 8 bases separated the two germline ends. There are 11 residues in the CDR3. In germline, CDR1 is LNHDA, CDR2 SQIVND (reference sequence).

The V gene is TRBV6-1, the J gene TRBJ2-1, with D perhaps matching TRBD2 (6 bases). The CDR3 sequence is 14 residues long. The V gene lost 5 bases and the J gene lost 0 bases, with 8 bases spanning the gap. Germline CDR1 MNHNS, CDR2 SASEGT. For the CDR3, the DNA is TGTGCCAGCAGTCGGGAGAACTCCTACAATGAGCAGTTCTTC. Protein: CASSRENSYNEQFF.

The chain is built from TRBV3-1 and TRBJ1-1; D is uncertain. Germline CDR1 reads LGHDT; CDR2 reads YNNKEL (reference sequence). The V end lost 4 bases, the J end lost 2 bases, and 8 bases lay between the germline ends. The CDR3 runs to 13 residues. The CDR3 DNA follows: TGTGCCAGCAGCCGGATATTTAACACTGAAGCTTTCTTT. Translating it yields CASSRIFNTEAFF.

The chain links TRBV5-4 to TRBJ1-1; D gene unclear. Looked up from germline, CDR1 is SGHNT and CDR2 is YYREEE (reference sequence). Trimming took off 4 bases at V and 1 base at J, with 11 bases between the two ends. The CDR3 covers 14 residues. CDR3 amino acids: CASSPGSGNTEAFF. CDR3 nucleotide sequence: TGTGCCAGCAGCCCGGGGTCGGGGAACACTGAAGCTTTCTTT.

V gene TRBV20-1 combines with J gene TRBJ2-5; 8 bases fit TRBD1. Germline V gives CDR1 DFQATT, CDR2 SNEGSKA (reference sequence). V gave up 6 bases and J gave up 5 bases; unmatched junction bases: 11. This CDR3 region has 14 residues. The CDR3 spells CSAWKTGVGETQYF. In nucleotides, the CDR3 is TGCAGTGCCTGGAAGACAGGGGTGGGCGAGACCCAGTACTTC.

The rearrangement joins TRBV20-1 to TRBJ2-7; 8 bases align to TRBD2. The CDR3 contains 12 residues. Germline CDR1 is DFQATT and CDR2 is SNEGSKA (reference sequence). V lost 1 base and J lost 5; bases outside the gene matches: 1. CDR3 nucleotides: TGCAGTGCTAGAGGACTAGCGAACGAGCAGTACTTC. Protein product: CSARGLANEQYF.

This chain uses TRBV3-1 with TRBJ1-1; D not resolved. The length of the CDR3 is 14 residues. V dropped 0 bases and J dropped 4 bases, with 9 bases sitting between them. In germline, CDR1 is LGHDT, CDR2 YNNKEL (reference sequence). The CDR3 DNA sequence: TGTGCCAGCAGCCAAGAGGCAGACGGCACTGAAGCTTTCTTT. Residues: CASSQEADGTEAFF. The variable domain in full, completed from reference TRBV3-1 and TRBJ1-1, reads DTAVSQTPKYLVTQMGNDKSIKCEQNLGHDTMYWYKQDSKKFLKIMFSYNNKELIINETVPNRFSPKSPDKAHLNLHINSLELGDSAVYFCASSQEADGTEAFFGQGTRLTVV.

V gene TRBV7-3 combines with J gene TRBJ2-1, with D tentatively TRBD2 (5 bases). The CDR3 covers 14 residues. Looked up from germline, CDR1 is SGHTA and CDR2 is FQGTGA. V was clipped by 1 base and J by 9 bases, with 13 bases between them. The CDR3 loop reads CASSLSGGESEQFF. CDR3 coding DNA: TGTGCCAGCAGCTTAAGTGGAGGAGAGAGTGAGCAGTTCTTC.

Written as DNA, the CDR3 is TGCGCCAGCAGCCAGGACCCGAGCGGGAGGACCACCAATGAGCAGTTCTTC. It specifies CASSQDPSGRTTNEQFF. The chain links TRBV4-3 to TRBJ2-1, with 9 bases lining up with TRBD2. Germline V gene lookup returns CDR1 LGHNA and CDR2 YSLEER. The CDR3 totals 17 residues. V lost 3 bases to trimming and J lost 6 bases; unmatched junction nucleotides: 12.

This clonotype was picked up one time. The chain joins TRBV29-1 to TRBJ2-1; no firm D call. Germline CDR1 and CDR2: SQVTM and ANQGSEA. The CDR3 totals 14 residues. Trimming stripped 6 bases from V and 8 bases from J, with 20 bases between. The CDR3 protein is CSVDALSLSDEQFF. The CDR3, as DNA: TGCAGCGTAGACGCCCTTTCCCTTTCCGATGAGCAGTTCTTC.

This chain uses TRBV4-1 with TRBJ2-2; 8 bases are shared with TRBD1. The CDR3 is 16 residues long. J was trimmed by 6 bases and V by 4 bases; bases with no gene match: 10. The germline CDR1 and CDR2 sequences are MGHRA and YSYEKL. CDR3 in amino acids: CASSPTGTGRAGELFF. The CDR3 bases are TGCGCCAGCAGCCCTACCGGGACAGGTCGGGCCGGGGAGCTGTTTTTT.

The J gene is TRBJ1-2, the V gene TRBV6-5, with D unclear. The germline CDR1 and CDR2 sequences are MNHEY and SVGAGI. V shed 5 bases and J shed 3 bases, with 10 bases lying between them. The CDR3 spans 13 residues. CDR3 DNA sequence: TGTGCCAGCAGTGTGGACGGCGACTATGGCTACACCTTC. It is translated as CASSVDGDYGYTF.

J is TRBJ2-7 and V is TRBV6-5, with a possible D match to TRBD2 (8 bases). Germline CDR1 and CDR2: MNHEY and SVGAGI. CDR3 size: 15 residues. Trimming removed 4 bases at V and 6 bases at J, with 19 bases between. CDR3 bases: TGTGCCAGCAGTTTCTTTAGCGGGACAGCTGCCGAGCAGTACTTC. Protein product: CASSFFSGTAAEQYF.